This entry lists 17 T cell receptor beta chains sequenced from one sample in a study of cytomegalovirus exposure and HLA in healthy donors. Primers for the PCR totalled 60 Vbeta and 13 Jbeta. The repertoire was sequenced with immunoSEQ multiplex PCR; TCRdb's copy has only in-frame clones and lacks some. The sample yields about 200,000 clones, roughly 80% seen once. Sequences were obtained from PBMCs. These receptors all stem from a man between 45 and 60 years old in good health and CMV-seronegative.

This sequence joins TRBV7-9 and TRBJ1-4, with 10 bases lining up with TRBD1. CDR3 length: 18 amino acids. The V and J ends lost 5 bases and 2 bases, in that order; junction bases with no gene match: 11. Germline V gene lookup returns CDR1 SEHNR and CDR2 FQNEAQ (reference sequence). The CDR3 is CASSRGTGAAATNEKLFF. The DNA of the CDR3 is TGTGCCAGCAGCCGCGGGACAGGGGCCGCAGCGACTAATGAAAAACTGTTTTTT.

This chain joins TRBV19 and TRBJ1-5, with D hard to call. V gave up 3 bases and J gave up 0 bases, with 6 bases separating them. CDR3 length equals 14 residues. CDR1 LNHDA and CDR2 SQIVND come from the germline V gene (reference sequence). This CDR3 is CASSIRYSNQPQHF. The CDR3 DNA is TGTGCCAGTAGTATCAGGTATAGCAATCAGCCCCAGCATTTT.

The CDR3 region has the DNA TGTGCCAGCAGCGACCCGGACAGGCTTCATTACGAGCAGTACTTC. Protein sequence: CASSDPDRLHYEQYF. V gene TRBV5-4 combines with J gene TRBJ2-7; 7 bases are a match to TRBD1. The germline gives CDR1 SGHNT, CDR2 YYREEE (reference sequence). Germline trimming cut 4 bases from V and 4 bases from J; bases unmatched to any gene: 11. The length of the CDR3 is 15 residues. The full variable domain, in which reference TRBV5-4 and TRBJ2-7 provide the parts outside the CDR3, is ETGVTQSPTHLIKTRGQQVTLRCSSQSGHNTVSWYQQALGQGPQFIFQYYREEENGRGNFPPRFSGLQFPNYSSELNVNALELDDSALYLCASSDPDRLHYEQYFGPGTRLTVT.

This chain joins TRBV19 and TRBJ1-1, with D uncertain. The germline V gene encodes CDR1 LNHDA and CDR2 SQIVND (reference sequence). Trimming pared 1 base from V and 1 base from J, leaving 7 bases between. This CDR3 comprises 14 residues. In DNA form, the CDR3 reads TGTGCCAGTAGTATAGCAGTCTCGAACACTGAAGCTTTCTTT. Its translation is CASSIAVSNTEAFF.

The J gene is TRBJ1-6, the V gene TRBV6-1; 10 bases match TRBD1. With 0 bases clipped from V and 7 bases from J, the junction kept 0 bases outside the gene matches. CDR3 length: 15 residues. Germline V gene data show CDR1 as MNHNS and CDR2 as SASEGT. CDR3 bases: TGTGCCAGCAGTGAAGCGGGACAGGGGAATTCACCCCTCCACTTT. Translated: CASSEAGQGNSPLHF.

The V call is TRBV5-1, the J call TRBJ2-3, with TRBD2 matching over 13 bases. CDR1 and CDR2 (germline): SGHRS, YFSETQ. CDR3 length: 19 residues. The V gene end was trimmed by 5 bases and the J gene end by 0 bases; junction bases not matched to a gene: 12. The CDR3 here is CASSSPPTSGRASTDTQYF. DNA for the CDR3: TGCGCCAGCAGTTCGCCCCCTACTAGCGGGAGGGCTAGCACAGATACGCAGTATTTT. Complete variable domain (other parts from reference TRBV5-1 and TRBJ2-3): KAGVTQTPRYLIKTRGQQVTLSCSPISGHRSVSWYQQTPGQGLQFLFEYFSETQRNKGNFPGRFSGRQFSNSRSEMNVSTLELGDSALYLCASSSPPTSGRASTDTQYFGPGTRLTVL.

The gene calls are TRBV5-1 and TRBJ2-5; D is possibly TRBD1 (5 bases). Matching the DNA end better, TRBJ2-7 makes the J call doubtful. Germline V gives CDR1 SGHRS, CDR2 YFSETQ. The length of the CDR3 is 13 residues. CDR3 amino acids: CASRAGNSYEQYF. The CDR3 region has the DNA TGCGCCAGCAGGGCAGGGAACTCCTACGAGCAGTACTTC.

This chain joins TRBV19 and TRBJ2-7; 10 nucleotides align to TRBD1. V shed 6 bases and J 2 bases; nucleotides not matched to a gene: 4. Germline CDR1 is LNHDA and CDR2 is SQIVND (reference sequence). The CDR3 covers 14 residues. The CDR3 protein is CASRSTGGAYEQYF. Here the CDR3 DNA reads TGTGCCAGTAGATCGACAGGGGGCGCCTACGAGCAGTACTTC. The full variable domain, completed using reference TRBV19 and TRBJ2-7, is DGGITQSPKYLFRKEGQNVTLSCEQNLNHDAMYWYRQDPGQGLRLIYYSQIVNDFQKGDIAEGYSVSREKKESFPLTVTSAQKNPTAFYLCASRSTGGAYEQYFGPGTRLTVT.

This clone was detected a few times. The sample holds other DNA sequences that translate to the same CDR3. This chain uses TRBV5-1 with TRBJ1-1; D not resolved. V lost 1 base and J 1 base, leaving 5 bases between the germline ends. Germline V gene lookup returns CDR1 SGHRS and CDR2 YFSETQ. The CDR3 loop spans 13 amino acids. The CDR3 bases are TGCGCCAGCAGCTTGCAACAGAACACTGAAGCTTTCTTT. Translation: CASSLQQNTEAFF.

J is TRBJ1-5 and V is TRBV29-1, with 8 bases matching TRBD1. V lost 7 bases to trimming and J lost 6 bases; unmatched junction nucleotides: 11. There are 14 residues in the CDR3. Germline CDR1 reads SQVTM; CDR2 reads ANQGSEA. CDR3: CSALGTGSSQPQHF. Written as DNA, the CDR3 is TGCAGCGCCTTGGGGACAGGATCCAGTCAGCCCCAGCATTTT.

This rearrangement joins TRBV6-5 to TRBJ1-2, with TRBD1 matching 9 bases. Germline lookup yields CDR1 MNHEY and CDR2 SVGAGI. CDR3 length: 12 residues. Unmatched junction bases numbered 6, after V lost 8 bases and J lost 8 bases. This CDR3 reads CASLDRGKGYTF. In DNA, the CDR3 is TGTGCCAGCCTTGACAGGGGGAAAGGCTACACCTTC.

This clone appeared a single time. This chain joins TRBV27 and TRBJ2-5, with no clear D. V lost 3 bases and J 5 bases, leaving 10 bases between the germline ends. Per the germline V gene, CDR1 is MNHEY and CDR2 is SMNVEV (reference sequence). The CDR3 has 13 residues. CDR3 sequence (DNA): TGTGCCAGCAGTTTCACTCCCTGGGAGACCCAGTACTTC. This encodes CASSFTPWETQYF.

The CDR3 nucleotides are TGCGCCAGCAGCCAAGGGGACAGGGTTTTTGGAAACACCATATATTTT. Translated, it gives CASSQGDRVFGNTIYF. The chain combines TRBV4-1 with TRBJ1-3, with TRBD1 matching 9 bases. Losses at the gene ends were 1 base for V and 3 bases for J; bases not matched to a gene: 4. The CDR3 is 16 amino acids. Germline assignment: CDR1 MGHRA and CDR2 YSYEKL.

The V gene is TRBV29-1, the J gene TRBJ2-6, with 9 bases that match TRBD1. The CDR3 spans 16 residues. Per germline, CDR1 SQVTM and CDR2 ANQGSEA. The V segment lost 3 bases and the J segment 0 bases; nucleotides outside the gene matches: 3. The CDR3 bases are TGCAGCGTTGAGGGGACAGGGAGCTCTGGGGCCAACGTCCTGACTTTC. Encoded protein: CSVEGTGSSGANVLTF.

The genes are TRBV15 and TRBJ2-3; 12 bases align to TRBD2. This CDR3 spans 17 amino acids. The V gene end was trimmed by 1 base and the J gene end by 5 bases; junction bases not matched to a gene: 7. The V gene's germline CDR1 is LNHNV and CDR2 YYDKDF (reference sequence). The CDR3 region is CATSRGGASGRVDTQYF. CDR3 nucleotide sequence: TGTGCCACCAGCAGAGGCGGGGCTAGCGGGAGGGTAGATACGCAGTATTTT.

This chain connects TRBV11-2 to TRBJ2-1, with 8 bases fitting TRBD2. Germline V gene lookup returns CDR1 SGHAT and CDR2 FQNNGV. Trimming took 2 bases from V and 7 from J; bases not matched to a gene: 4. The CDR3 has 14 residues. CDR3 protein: CASSLPQRENEQFF. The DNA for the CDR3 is TGTGCCAGCAGCTTACCGCAGCGGGAGAATGAGCAGTTCTTC.

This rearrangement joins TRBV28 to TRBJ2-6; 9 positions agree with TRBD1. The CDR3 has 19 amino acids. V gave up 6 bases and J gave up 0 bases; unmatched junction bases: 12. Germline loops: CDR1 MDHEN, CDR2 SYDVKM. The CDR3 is CASRPPGTGPLSGANVLTF. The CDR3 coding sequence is TGTGCCAGCAGACCCCCCGGGACAGGGCCCCTCTCTGGGGCCAACGTCCTGACTTTC.